Sequencing of this TCR beta chain was carried out in a study of blood T cell repertoires in COVID-19. Per the germline V gene, CDR1 is KGHSH and CDR2 is LQKENI. The CDR3 is 15 residues long. The V end lost 1 base, the J end lost 1 base, and 8 bases lay between the germline ends. Clones were read by immunoSEQ multiplex PCR, and TCRdb kept only the in-frame ones, dropping some. The table has a few hundred thousand clones, 86% seen once. This sequence was found in a woman between 25 and 40 years old with active or convalescent COVID-19. The chain carries TRBV18 and TRBJ2-1; possible D gene TRBD1, 5 bases. The sample was peripheral blood. The DNA for the CDR3 is TGTGCCAGCTCACCACAGGCAGGGTCCTACAATGAGCAGTTCTTC. This gives the protein CASSPQAGSYNEQFF.